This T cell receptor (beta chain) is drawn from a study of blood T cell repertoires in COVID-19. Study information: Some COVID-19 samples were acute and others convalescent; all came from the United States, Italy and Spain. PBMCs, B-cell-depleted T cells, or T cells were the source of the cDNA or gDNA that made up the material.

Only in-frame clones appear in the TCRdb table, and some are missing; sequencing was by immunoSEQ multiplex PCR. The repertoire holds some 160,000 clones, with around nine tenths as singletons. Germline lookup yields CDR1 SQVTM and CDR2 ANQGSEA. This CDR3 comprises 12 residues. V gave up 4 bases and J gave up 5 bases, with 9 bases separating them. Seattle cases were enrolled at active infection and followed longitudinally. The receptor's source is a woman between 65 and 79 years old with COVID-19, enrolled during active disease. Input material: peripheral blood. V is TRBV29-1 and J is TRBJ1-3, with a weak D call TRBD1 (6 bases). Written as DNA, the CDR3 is TGCAGCGTTGGCGGGGGGCGAAACACCATATATTTT. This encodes CSVGGGRNTIYF. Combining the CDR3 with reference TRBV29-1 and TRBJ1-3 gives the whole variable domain SAVISQKPSRDICQRGTSLTIQCQVDSQVTMMFWYRQQPGQSLTLIATANQGSEATYESGFVIDKFPISRPNLTFSTLTVSNMSPEDSSIYLCSVGGGRNTIYFGEGSWLTVV.